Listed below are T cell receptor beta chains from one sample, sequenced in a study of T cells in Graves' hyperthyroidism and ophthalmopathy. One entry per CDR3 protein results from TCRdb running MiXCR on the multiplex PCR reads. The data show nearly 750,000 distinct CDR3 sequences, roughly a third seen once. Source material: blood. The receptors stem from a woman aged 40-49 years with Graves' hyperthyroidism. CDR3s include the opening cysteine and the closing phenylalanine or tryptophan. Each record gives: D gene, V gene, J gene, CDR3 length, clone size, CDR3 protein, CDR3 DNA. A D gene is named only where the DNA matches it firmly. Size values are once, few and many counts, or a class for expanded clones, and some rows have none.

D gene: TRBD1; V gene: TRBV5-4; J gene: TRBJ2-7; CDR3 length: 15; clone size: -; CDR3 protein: CASRPRQGASYEQYF; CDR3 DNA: TGTGCCAGCAGACCCAGACAGGGGGCTTCCTACGAGCAGTACTTC
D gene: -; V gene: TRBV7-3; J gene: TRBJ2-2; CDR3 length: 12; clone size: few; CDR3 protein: CASSYGFGELFF; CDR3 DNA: TGTGCCAGCAGCTATGGATTCGGGGAGCTGTTTTTT
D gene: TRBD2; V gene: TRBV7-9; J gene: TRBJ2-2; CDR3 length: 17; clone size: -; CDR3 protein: CASSQGGTGGHTGELFF; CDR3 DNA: TGCGCCAGCAGCCAAGGGGGAACGGGGGGGCACACCGGGGAGCTGTTTTTT
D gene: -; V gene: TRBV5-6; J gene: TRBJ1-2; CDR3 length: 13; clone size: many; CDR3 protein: CASSEFYNYGYTF; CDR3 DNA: TGTGCCAGCAGTGAGTTTTATAACTATGGCTACACCTTC
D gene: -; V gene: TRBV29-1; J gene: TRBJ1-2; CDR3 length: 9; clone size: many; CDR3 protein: CSVSGSYTF; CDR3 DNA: TGCAGCGTTTCAGGGAGCTACACCTTC
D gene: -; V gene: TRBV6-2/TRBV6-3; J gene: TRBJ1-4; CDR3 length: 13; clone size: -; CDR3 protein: CAIGPEGREKLFF; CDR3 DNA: TGTGCCATAGGACCCGAGGGGCGTGAAAAACTGTTTTTT
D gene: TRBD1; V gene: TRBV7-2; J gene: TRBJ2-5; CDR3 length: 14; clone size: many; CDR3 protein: CASSPWTGQETQYF; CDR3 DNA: TGTGCCAGCAGCCCATGGACAGGGCAAGAGACCCAGTACTTC
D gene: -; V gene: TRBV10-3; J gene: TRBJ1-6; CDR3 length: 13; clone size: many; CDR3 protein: CAIMGGGNSPLHF; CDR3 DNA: TGTGCCATCATGGGGGGCGGAAATTCACCCCTCCACTTT
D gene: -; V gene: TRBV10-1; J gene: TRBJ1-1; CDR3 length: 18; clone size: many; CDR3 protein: CASSSQTRTKGLNTEAFF; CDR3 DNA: TGCGCCAGCAGTTCCCAGACAAGAACCAAGGGATTGAACACTGAAGCTTTCTTT
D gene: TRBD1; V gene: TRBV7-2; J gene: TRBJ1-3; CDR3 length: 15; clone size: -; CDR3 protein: CASSYFGTGGNTIYF; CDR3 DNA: TGTGCCAGCAGTTACTTCGGGACAGGGGGAAACACCATATATTTT
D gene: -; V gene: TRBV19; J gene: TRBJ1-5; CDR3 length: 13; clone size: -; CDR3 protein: CASSPSAGQPQHF; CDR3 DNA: TGTGCCAGTAGTCCCTCCGCGGGGCAGCCCCAGCATTTT
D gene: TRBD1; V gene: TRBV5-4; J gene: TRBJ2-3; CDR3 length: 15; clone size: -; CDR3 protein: CASSQGQGSADTQYF; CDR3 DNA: TGTGCCAGCAGCCAGGGACAGGGTTCGGCAGATACGCAGTATTTT
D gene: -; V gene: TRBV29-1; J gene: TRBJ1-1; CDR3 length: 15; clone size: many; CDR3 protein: CSVEGGASSGTEAFF; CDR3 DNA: TGCAGCGTTGAAGGAGGGGCTAGCTCTGGCACTGAAGCTTTCTTT
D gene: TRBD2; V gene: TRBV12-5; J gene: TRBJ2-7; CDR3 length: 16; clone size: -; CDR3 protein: CASGLTGRGAHYEQYF; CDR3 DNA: TGTGCTAGTGGTTTGACGGGGCGGGGGGCGCACTACGAGCAGTACTTC
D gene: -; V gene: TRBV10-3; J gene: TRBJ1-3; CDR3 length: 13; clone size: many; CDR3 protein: CAVTQGGGNTIYF; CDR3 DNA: TGTGCCGTTACGCAGGGAGGAGGAAACACCATATATTTT